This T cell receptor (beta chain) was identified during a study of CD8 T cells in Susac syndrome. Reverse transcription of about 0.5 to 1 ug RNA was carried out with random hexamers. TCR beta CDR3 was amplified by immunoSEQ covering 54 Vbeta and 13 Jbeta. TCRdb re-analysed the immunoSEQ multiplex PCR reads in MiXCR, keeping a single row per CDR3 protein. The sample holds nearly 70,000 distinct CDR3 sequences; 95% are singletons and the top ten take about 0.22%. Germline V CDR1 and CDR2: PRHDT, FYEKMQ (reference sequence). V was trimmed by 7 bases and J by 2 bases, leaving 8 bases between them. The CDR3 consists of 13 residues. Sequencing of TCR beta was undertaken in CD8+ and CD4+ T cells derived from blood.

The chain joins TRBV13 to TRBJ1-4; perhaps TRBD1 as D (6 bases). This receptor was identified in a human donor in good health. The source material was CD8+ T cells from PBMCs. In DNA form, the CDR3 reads TGTGCCAGCACGGACAGTACTAATGAAAAACTGTTTTTT. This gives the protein CASTDSTNEKLFF.